The 27 T cell receptor beta chains below all came from one sample that was sequenced in a study of T cells in Graves' hyperthyroidism and ophthalmopathy. Amplification of TCR beta CDR3 regions was performed using RNA transcripts as template. HTBI primers were employed in a first-round RT-PCR of the TCR CDR3. TCRdb independently ran MiXCR on the multiplex PCR reads; one entry per CDR3 protein. The sample consists of fewer than 200,000 distinct CDR3 sequences, about 17% of them appearing once. Sequenced input: blood. All receptors derive from a woman aged 45-65 years with Graves' hyperthyroidism.

The table lists this clonotype with many counts. J is TRBJ2-2 and V is TRBV7-2; 9 bases align to TRBD2. The CDR3 totals 17 residues. Germline V CDR1 and CDR2: SGHTA, FQGNSA. J lost 4 bases, V lost 0 bases, and 6 bases had no gene match. This CDR3 reads CASSLARRGGRTGELFF. The CDR3 coding sequence is TGTGCCAGCAGCTTAGCGCGGCGGGGGGGCCGCACCGGGGAGCTGTTTTTT. The whole variable domain, remainder taken from reference TRBV7-2 and TRBJ2-2, is GAGVSQSPSNKVTEKGKDVELRCDPISGHTALYWYRQSLGQGLEFLIYFQGNSAPDKSGLPSDRFSAERTGGSVSTLTIQRTQQEDSAVYLCASSLARRGGRTGELFFGEGSRLTVL.

The rearrangement links TRBV19 to TRBJ1-6; no definite D call. V was shortened by 5 bases and J by 14 bases, with 10 bases between the two germline ends. This CDR3 is 11 amino acids long. Germline lookup yields CDR1 LNHDA and CDR2 SQIVND (reference sequence). Here the CDR3 reads CASSSDEALHF. The CDR3 DNA reads TGTGCCAGTAGTTCGGACGAGGCCCTCCACTTT.

A word on this clonotype: A read error may be the cause here, since a much bigger clone is one base away. The chain has TRBV7-2 and TRBJ1-6; possibly TRBD1 for D (5 bases). The CDR3 totals 15 residues. Trimming pared 8 bases from V and 6 bases from J, leaving 17 bases between. CDR1 and CDR2 (germline): SGHTA, FQGNSA. The CDR3 sequence: CASGTVRGFNSPLHF. The CDR3 bases are TGTGCCAGCGGCACGGTTCGGGGGTTTAATTCACCCCTCCACTTT.

This clonotype was seen repeatedly, ten times or more. The chain is built from TRBV20-1 and TRBJ1-5; D ambiguous. Per the germline V gene, CDR1 is DFQATT and CDR2 is SNEGSKA (reference sequence). V lost 3 bases and J lost 6, with 9 bases in between. The CDR3 is 12 amino acids. This CDR3 reads CSARESLQPQHF. In nucleotides, the CDR3 is TGCAGTGCTAGGGAGTCCCTTCAGCCCCAGCATTTT.

The V gene is TRBV15, the J gene TRBJ2-5; D might be TRBD2 (6 bases). Trimming pared 4 bases from V and 4 bases from J, leaving 10 bases between. Germline-derived CDR1 and CDR2 are LNHNV and YYDKDF (reference sequence). The CDR3 is 13 residues long. The CDR3 DNA sequence: TGTGCCACCAGCATGGGGGGTGGAGAGACCCAGTACTTC. Its translation is CATSMGGGETQYF.

This clonotype came up many times. The V and J genes are TRBV6-1 and TRBJ1-1, with D unclear. The CDR3 loop spans 13 amino acids. The V and J ends lost 6 bases and 12 bases respectively, with 20 bases between them. CDR1 is MNHNS and CDR2 is SASEGT in the germline V gene. CDR3 nucleotides: TGTGCCAGCAGGCAGCCCAACAGTGAATTTTCTTTCTTT. Residues: CASRQPNSEFSFF.

Ten or more counts support this clonotype. This chain joins TRBV7-2 and TRBJ2-1, with 9 bases identical to TRBD1. The CDR3 is 14 amino acids. V shed 5 bases and J 8 bases; nucleotides not matched to a gene: 7. Germline values: CDR1 SGHTA, CDR2 FQGNSA. This CDR3 is CASSTQGAGDEQFF. CDR3 in DNA: TGTGCCAGCAGCACACAGGGGGCCGGCGATGAGCAGTTCTTC. Drawing the rest from reference TRBV7-2 and TRBJ2-1, the complete variable domain is GAGVSQSPSNKVTEKGKDVELRCDPISGHTALYWYRQSLGQGLEFLIYFQGNSAPDKSGLPSDRFSAERTGGSVSTLTIQRTQQEDSAVYLCASSTQGAGDEQFFGPGTRLTVL.

Many counts were recorded for this clonotype. V is TRBV2 and J is TRBJ2-7; TRBD1 matches 9 bases. Germline V gene lookup returns CDR1 SNHLY and CDR2 FYNNEI. The CDR3 loop spans 15 amino acids. Unmatched junction bases numbered 11, after V lost 6 bases and J lost 5 bases. The CDR3: CASRTPGQGENEQYF. DNA of the CDR3: TGTGCCAGCAGGACTCCGGGACAGGGTGAGAACGAGCAGTACTTC. Drawing the rest from reference TRBV2 and TRBJ2-7, the complete variable domain is EPEVTQTPSHQVTQMGQEVILRCVPISNHLYFYWYRQILGQKVEFLVSFYNNEISEKSEIFDDQFSVERPDGSNFTLKIRSTKLEDSAMYFCASRTPGQGENEQYFGPGTRLTVT.

This clonotype was recorded at least ten times. V and J are TRBV7-3 and TRBJ2-3, with 7 bases matching TRBD1. From germline, CDR1 is SGHTA and CDR2 FQGTGA. Trimming removed 5 bases from V and 6 bases from J; junction bases left unmatched: 11. This CDR3 spans 15 amino acids. CDR3 DNA sequence: TGTGCCAGCAGCCCCCGGACAGGCCGGTTCGATACGCAGTATTTT. Translation: CASSPRTGRFDTQYF. The variable domain in full, with the rest retrieved from reference TRBV7-3 and TRBJ2-3, is GAGVSQTPSNKVTEKGKYVELRCDPISGHTALYWYRQSLGQGPEFLIYFQGTGAADDSGLPNDRFFAVRPEGSVSTLKIQRTERGDSAVYLCASSPRTGRFDTQYFGPGTRLTVL.

The V gene is TRBV2, the J gene TRBJ1-2, with D unclear. The V gene lost 4 bases and the J gene lost 0 bases, with 24 bases spanning the gap. The CDR3 consists of 19 residues. In germline, CDR1 is SNHLY, CDR2 FYNNEI. The CDR3 coding sequence is TGTGCCAGCAGTGTGTACGGAGGTCAGAACCTTAACACTAACTATGGCTACACCTTC. Its translation is CASSVYGGQNLNTNYGYTF.

This clonotype was detected many times. The chain combines TRBV6-1 with TRBJ2-1, with D possibly matching TRBD1 (6 bases). This CDR3 is built from 15 residues. The V end lost 0 bases, the J end lost 0 bases, and 6 bases lay between the germline ends. Germline V gene sequence: CDR1 MNHNS, CDR2 SASEGT. The CDR3 sequence is CASSEAGGSYNEQFF. CDR3 sequence (DNA): TGTGCCAGCAGTGAAGCAGGGGGCTCCTACAATGAGCAGTTCTTC.

The gene calls are TRBV3-1 and TRBJ1-4; D remains unclear. This CDR3 spans 12 amino acids. Per germline, CDR1 LGHDT and CDR2 YNNKEL (reference sequence). V lost 3 bases, J lost 9 bases, and 8 bases lay in between. CDR3 residues: CASSQPEQKLFF. CDR3 in DNA: TGTGCCAGCAGCCAGCCAGAACAAAAACTGTTTTTT.

The chain combines TRBV28 with TRBJ2-7; D ambiguous. Deletions cut 10 bases from V and 0 bases from J, with 16 bases between. The germline CDR1 and CDR2 sequences are MDHEN and SYDVKM. The CDR3 spans 14 residues. The CDR3 spells CATVQKASSYEQYF. As DNA, the CDR3 is TGTGCCACCGTTCAAAAAGCGAGCTCCTACGAGCAGTACTTC.

This clonotype appeared a few times. A much larger clonotype is one base distant, so this may be a read error. This chain connects TRBV2 to TRBJ2-7, with a possible D match to TRBD1 (6 bases). The CDR3 sequence is 16 residues long. CDR1 and CDR2 from the germline V gene are SNHLY and FYNNEI. The CDR3 spells CASSEGDRFSSYERYF. CDR3 DNA sequence: TGTGCCAGCAGTGAAGGAGACAGGTTCAGCTCCTACGAGCGGTACTTC.

This clonotype has ten or more counts. The rearrangement joins TRBV2 to TRBJ2-5; TRBD2 agrees at 8 bases. The CDR3 length is 14 residues. Looked up from germline, CDR1 is SNHLY and CDR2 is FYNNEI. V lost 8 bases, J lost 5 bases, and 10 bases stayed unmatched. The CDR3 here is CASRRSGGRETQYF. DNA of the CDR3: TGTGCCAGCCGTAGATCGGGGGGGCGCGAGACCCAGTACTTC.

This clonotype was observed at least ten times. The V gene is TRBV7-9, the J gene TRBJ1-1, with no clear D. Germline V gene data show CDR1 as SEHNR and CDR2 as FQNEAQ (reference sequence). This CDR3 contains 13 residues. V shed 4 bases and J shed 9 bases, with 15 bases lying between them. The CDR3 is CASSSTEEVQAFF. CDR3 coding DNA: TGTGCCAGCAGCTCGACTGAGGAGGTTCAAGCTTTCTTT.

This clonotype was detected many times. V usage is TRBV5-6 and J usage is TRBJ1-6; D unclear. V was pared by 1 base and J by 5 bases, with 4 bases between. Germline V lookup: CDR1 SGHDT, CDR2 YYEEEE. This CDR3 is built from 13 residues. The CDR3 here is CASSLPDNSPLHF. CDR3 bases: TGTGCCAGCAGCTTGCCGGATAATTCACCCCTCCACTTT.

This clonotype was recorded a few times. The chain couples TRBV24-1 to TRBJ1-5, with D perhaps matching TRBD1 (5 bases). The ends were cut back, 9 bases at V and 1 base at J, with 12 bases in the middle. The CDR3 has 14 amino acids. The V gene's germline CDR1 is KGHDR and CDR2 SFDVKD. The CDR3 loop reads CATQGPVSNQPQHF. The CDR3, as DNA: TGTGCCACCCAGGGCCCCGTGAGCAATCAGCCCCAGCATTTT.

The chain links TRBV7-9 to TRBJ2-3; possible D gene TRBD1, 7 bases. The CDR3 consists of 16 residues. Germline CDR1 and CDR2: SEHNR and FQNEAQ (reference sequence). V was cut by 2 bases and J by 6 bases, with 18 bases left in between. The CDR3 is CASSLTGGGASDTQYF. The CDR3 DNA follows: TGTGCCAGCAGCTTAACAGGAGGGGGCGCATCGGATACGCAGTATTTT.

Many counts were recorded for this clonotype. V usage is TRBV2 and J usage is TRBJ1-1; D gene unclear. The CDR3 consists of 11 residues. Between the trimmed V and J ends, which lost 4 bases and 10 bases, there was a span of 10 bases. In germline, CDR1 is SNHLY, CDR2 FYNNEI. This CDR3 is CASSVEQGAFF. CDR3 DNA sequence: TGTGCCAGCAGTGTGGAACAAGGAGCTTTCTTT.

The sample holds many counts of this clonotype. V gene TRBV7-9 combines with J gene TRBJ2-3; D may be TRBD1 (6 bases). Germline-derived CDR1 and CDR2 are SEHNR and FQNEAQ (reference sequence). The CDR3 has 14 residues. V shed 3 bases and J shed 2 bases, with 9 bases lying between them. CDR3: CASSFRTVTDTQYF. CDR3 coding DNA: TGTGCCAGCAGCTTCAGGACAGTCACAGATACGCAGTATTTT.

This clonotype was found many times. This chain connects TRBV20-1 to TRBJ2-3; 9 bases line up with TRBD2. Looked up from germline, CDR1 is DFQATT and CDR2 is SNEGSKA (reference sequence). The junction had 9 bases not matched to a gene; V was cut back by 3 bases and J by 2 bases. The CDR3 has 16 residues. The CDR3 DNA sequence: TGCAGTGCTAGTGTCCAGCGGGGGGCCGTCACAGATACGCAGTATTTT. Its protein product is CSASVQRGAVTDTQYF.

Note on this clonotype: A much larger clone differs from this one at a single base, so this may be a read error. The V gene is TRBV7-6, the J gene TRBJ2-7; D is perhaps TRBD1 (6 bases). The CDR3 consists of 14 residues. Germline V gene sequence: CDR1 SGHVS, CDR2 FNYEAQ. The CDR3 is CVSSRTGSEGEQYF. CDR3 nucleotide sequence: TGTGTCAGCAGCCGTACAGGGTCTGAAGGCGAGCAGTACTTC.

This clonotype was detected many times. The chain links TRBV27 to TRBJ1-2; TRBD1 matches at 7 bases. Germline CDR1 MNHEY, CDR2 SMNVEV (reference sequence). CDR3 length: 16 amino acids. V shed 1 base, J shed 6 bases, and the junction held 11 bases outside the gene matches. CDR3 amino acids: CASSLWGGGQIHGYTF. The CDR3 DNA sequence: TGTGCCAGCAGTTTATGGGGGGGGGGACAGATCCATGGCTACACCTTC.

At least ten counts were recorded for this clonotype. V gene TRBV9 combines with J gene TRBJ2-7; possible D gene TRBD2, 5 bases. This CDR3 contains 14 residues. V was shortened by 0 bases and J by 4 bases, with 11 bases between the two germline ends. Germline V CDR1 and CDR2: SGDLS, YYNGEE. CDR3 sequence reads: CASSVASTSYEQYF. The CDR3 DNA follows: TGTGCCAGCAGCGTAGCCTCTACTAGTTACGAGCAGTACTTC.

This clonotype was counted at least ten times. This rearrangement joins TRBV28 to TRBJ1-2; D is perhaps TRBD1 (6 bases). The germline gives CDR1 MDHEN, CDR2 SYDVKM. The CDR3 is 15 residues long. Trimming removed 2 bases from V and 6 bases from J, with 16 bases in between. CDR3 protein: CASSLASQGNDGYTF. The CDR3 region has the DNA TGTGCCAGCAGTTTAGCTTCGCAGGGGAACGATGGCTACACCTTC.

This clonotype has at least ten counts. The rearrangement joins TRBV19 to TRBJ2-1, with D possibly TRBD2 on 5 matching bases. There are 16 residues in the CDR3. V gave up 5 bases and J gave up 2 bases, with 16 bases separating them. The germline V gene has CDR1 LNHDA and CDR2 SQIVND (reference sequence). In nucleotides, the CDR3 is TGTGCCAGTAGTCTCCTACTAGGAGGACCCTACAATGAGCAGTTCTTC. Amino acids: CASSLLLGGPYNEQFF.